This T cell receptor (beta chain) was recorded in a study of T cell responses to AZD1222 COVID-19 vaccine. The data were produced by immunoSEQ multiplex PCR, yet TCRdb's version contains in-frame clones alone and is incomplete. The sample records around 140,000 clones, about 94% being singletons. General observations from the study: In a largely white British group with more females than males, clonal diversity was possibly underestimated.

This clone has just one count. No antigen is known for it. Trimming shortened V by 4 bases and J by 13 bases, and 17 bases separated the two germline ends. Germline lookup yields CDR1 ENHRY and CDR2 SYGVKD. This CDR3 is 12 amino acids long. The chain recombines TRBV10-3 with TRBJ2-7; D perhaps matches TRBD2 (6 bases). This sample comprised peripheral blood, obtained on day 0 of AZD1222 vaccination. This receptor was taken from an adult in good health. In DNA form, the CDR3 reads TGTGCCATCAGTGTCGAGCGCGGAGGGGCATACTTC. As protein: CAISVERGGAYF.